The 26 T cell receptor beta chains below all came from one sample that was sequenced in a study of blood T cell repertoires in COVID-19 (dated by TCRdb to about 2020). The library was obtained by the immunoSEQ multiplex PCR assay. In its TCRdb copy, this immuneACCESS table keeps in-frame sequences only and misses some clones. Where compared with another copy, unresolved V genes explain less than half of these, and the others have no known cause. For this sample there are some 170,000 clones; about 72% appear just once. The top ten clonotypes cover approximately 15% of the sample. Sequenced material: PBMCs or T cells enriched from blood (not recorded which). The receptors derive from a woman in her forties or fifties who had recovered from COVID-19.

This clone was found once. This chain joins TRBV12-3 or TRBV12-4 and TRBJ1-1; D may be TRBD1 (6 bases). The CDR3 is 13 residues long. V lost 3 bases and J 4 bases, leaving 9 bases between the germline ends. This CDR3 reads CASSFRRGTEAFF. DNA for the CDR3: TGTGCCAGCAGTTTTCGCAGGGGCACTGAAGCTTTCTTT.

This chain connects TRBV18 to TRBJ2-6; D ambiguous. The ends were cut back, 3 bases at V and 4 bases at J, with 13 bases in the middle. CDR1 is KGHSH, CDR2 LQKENI, per germline. There are 16 residues in the CDR3. The CDR3 reads CASSPTLRGGANVLTF. Written as DNA, the CDR3 is TGTGCCAGCTCACCGACCCTAAGAGGAGGGGCCAACGTCCTGACTTTC.

The chain uses TRBV7-8 and TRBJ2-6; D remains ambiguous. From germline, CDR1 is SGHVS and CDR2 FQNEAQ. V was clipped by 6 bases and J by 0 bases, with 15 bases between them. CDR3 length: 17 amino acids. The CDR3, as DNA: TGTGCCAGCAGACCCCAGTCGGGTGTCTCTGGGGCCAACGTCCTGACTTTC. It yields the protein CASRPQSGVSGANVLTF.

This chain uses TRBV28 with TRBJ2-7, with TRBD1 matching 10 bases. Germline values: CDR1 MDHEN, CDR2 SYDVKM. V shed 7 bases and J 6 bases; nucleotides not matched to a gene: 15. The CDR3 has 16 amino acids. The CDR3 coding sequence is TGTGCCAGCAACCCCGCGGGAAGGACAGGGGGTAGCGAGCAGTACTTC. Translated: CASNPAGRTGGSEQYF.

The chain uses TRBV29-1 and TRBJ2-1, with D possibly matching TRBD2 (6 bases). This CDR3 is 12 amino acids long. The V end lost 1 base, the J end lost 8 bases, and 9 bases lay between the germline ends. Germline CDR1 and CDR2: SQVTM and ANQGSEA. The CDR3 DNA reads as TGCAGCGTTGAAGGAGGAGGGGATGAGCAGTTCTTC. Translated: CSVEGGGDEQFF.

The chain carries TRBV19 and TRBJ2-1, with 9 bases matching TRBD1. CDR3 length: 15 residues. V gave up 2 bases and J gave up 7 bases; unmatched junction bases: 6. The germline V gene has CDR1 LNHDA and CDR2 SQIVND (reference sequence). The chain's CDR3 is CASSIPGQGSNEQFF. The CDR3 DNA follows: TGTGCCAGTAGTATACCGGGACAGGGATCAAATGAGCAGTTCTTC.

The chain couples TRBV4-1 to TRBJ2-5; 11 bases are shared with TRBD2. The germline gives CDR1 MGHRA, CDR2 YSYEKL. This CDR3 has 16 residues. After removal of 1 base from V and 4 bases from J, the junction contained 5 bases not matched to a gene. CDR3 coding DNA: TGCGCCAGCAGCCAAGGGCTAGCGGGAGGACTAGAGACCCAGTACTTC. As protein: CASSQGLAGGLETQYF.

This sequence joins TRBV10-3 and TRBJ1-1, with D tentatively TRBD1 (5 bases). This CDR3 is 14 amino acids long. Trimming cost V 6 bases and J 1 base, with 12 bases left between them. Germline V gene lookup returns CDR1 ENHRY and CDR2 SYGVKD. CDR3 DNA sequence: TGTGCCATCAGCCAGGGTTTTGGGAACACTGAAGCTTTCTTT. This translates into CAISQGFGNTEAFF.

V and J are TRBV27 and TRBJ2-3; tentative D call: TRBD1 (6 bases). V lost 7 bases and J 0 bases, leaving 11 bases between the germline ends. The V gene's germline CDR1 is MNHEY and CDR2 SMNVEV (reference sequence). The CDR3 runs 14 residues. The CDR3 loop is CASNIRGSTDTQYF. CDR3 nucleotide sequence: TGTGCCAGCAATATCAGGGGTAGCACAGATACGCAGTATTTT.

V gene TRBV7-2 combines with J gene TRBJ2-5, with D unresolved. V lost 4 bases and J 3 bases, leaving 3 bases between the germline ends. The CDR3 loop spans 11 amino acids. Looked up from germline, CDR1 is SGHTA and CDR2 is FQGNSA. The CDR3 nucleotides are TGTGCCAGCAGCTATAAAGAGACCCAGTACTTC. Encoded protein: CASSYKETQYF.

This clone was counted many times. The CDR3 nucleotides read TGTGCCAGCAGCGTCATGGGGACAGGGGGCCTTGAGACCCAGTACTTC. Its translation is CASSVMGTGGLETQYF. This chain uses TRBV7-9 with TRBJ2-5, with TRBD1 identical over 12 bases. The CDR3 runs to 16 residues. V was clipped by 5 bases and J by 5 bases; unmatched bases: 9. Germline CDR1 SEHNR, CDR2 FQNEAQ (reference sequence).

The V call is TRBV9, the J call TRBJ1-2; TRBD1 aligns across 9 bases. The CDR3 loop spans 13 amino acids. Germline V gene sequence: CDR1 SGDLS, CDR2 YYNGEE. Germline trimming cut 2 bases from V and 9 bases from J; bases unmatched to any gene: 5. The CDR3 DNA is TGTGCCAGCAGCGTTTCCGGACAGGGGCGCTACACCTTC. As protein: CASSVSGQGRYTF.

V is TRBV7-2 and J is TRBJ2-3, with a tentative D call TRBD2 (5 bases). The germline V and J ends were trimmed by 5 bases and 4 bases, with 13 bases remaining between them. Germline CDR1 reads SGHTA; CDR2 reads FQGNSA. This CDR3 has 14 residues. CDR3 amino acids: CASSPNAAADTQYF. The DNA of the CDR3 is TGTGCCAGCAGCCCAAATGCAGCGGCAGATACGCAGTATTTT.

V usage is TRBV4-1 and J usage is TRBJ2-3; perhaps TRBD2 as D (6 bases). The CDR3 runs 15 residues. Trimming stripped 6 bases from V and 0 bases from J, with 13 bases between. Germline CDR1 is MGHRA and CDR2 is YSYEKL. This CDR3 reads CASSRRDLSTDTQYF. The CDR3 nucleotides read TGCGCCAGCAGTCGGAGGGACTTAAGCACAGATACGCAGTATTTT.

The chain links TRBV7-3 to TRBJ1-2; D perhaps matches TRBD1 (6 bases). V was clipped by 0 bases and J by 4 bases, with 12 bases between them. Germline V gene data show CDR1 as SGHTA and CDR2 as FQGTGA. This CDR3 region has 15 residues. CDR3 in amino acids: CASSLTDSSIYGYTF. As DNA, the CDR3 is TGTGCCAGCAGCTTAACGGACAGTTCAATCTATGGCTACACCTTC.

J is TRBJ2-5 and V is TRBV7-8, with TRBD2 as a possible D gene (6 bases). Trimming removed 1 base from V and 4 bases from J, with 10 bases in between. Germline V gene data show CDR1 as SGHVS and CDR2 as FQNEAQ. CDR3 size: 14 residues. CDR3 sequence reads: CASSLGGGLETQYF. Written as DNA, the CDR3 is TGTGCCAGCAGCTTAGGGGGAGGCCTAGAGACCCAGTACTTC.

V is TRBV7-2 and J is TRBJ2-7, with a weak D call TRBD1 (5 bases). With 2 bases removed from V and 3 bases from J, the gap between germline ends came to 11 bases. The germline CDR1 and CDR2 sequences are SGHTA and FQGNSA. This CDR3 is built from 14 residues. CDR3 sequence: CASSLQGDGYEQYF. The CDR3 nucleotides are TGTGCCAGCAGCTTACAAGGGGATGGCTACGAGCAGTACTTC.

This rearrangement joins TRBV3-1 (or the pseudogene TRBV3-2) to TRBJ1-2; TRBD1 might be the D (6 bases). This CDR3 region has 15 residues. Germline lookup yields CDR1 LGHDT and CDR2 YNNKEL (reference sequence). The V and J ends lost 0 bases and 3 bases respectively, with 11 bases between them. CDR3 bases: TGTGCCAGCAGCCAAGAAGGACAGCTATACTATGGCTACACCTTC. Encoded protein: CASSQEGQLYYGYTF.

This sequence joins TRBV19 and TRBJ1-5, with a possible D match to TRBD1 (6 bases). The ends were cut back, 3 bases at V and 1 base at J, with 10 bases in the middle. The CDR3 spans 15 residues. In germline, CDR1 is LNHDA, CDR2 SQIVND (reference sequence). CDR3 coding DNA: TGTGCCAGTAGTATCGGGGACACCAGCAATCAGCCCCAGCATTTT. Translation: CASSIGDTSNQPQHF.

This sequence joins TRBV9 and TRBJ2-1; D remains unclear. CDR1 SGDLS and CDR2 YYNGEE come from the germline V gene. V lost 4 bases and J lost 3, with 14 bases in between. This CDR3 comprises 15 residues. The CDR3 loop reads CASSLAQAFYNEQFF. The CDR3, as DNA: TGTGCCAGCAGCCTCGCGCAAGCCTTCTACAATGAGCAGTTCTTC.

This sequence joins TRBV5-6 and TRBJ2-4; 7 bases match TRBD2. CDR1 is SGHDT, CDR2 YYEEEE, per germline. The CDR3 has 13 amino acids. With V trimmed by 3 bases and J by 13 bases, 10 bases remained unmatched. The CDR3 DNA reads as TGTGCCAGCAGCTCGGGACCCCCCGGGGGGCAGTACTTC. It translates to CASSSGPPGGQYF.

The V call is TRBV11-3, the J call TRBJ2-5; possibly TRBD2 for D (5 bases). This CDR3 spans 13 amino acids. V was trimmed by 3 bases and J by 1 base, leaving 6 bases between them. Germline loops: CDR1 SGHNT, CDR2 YENEEA. The CDR3 DNA reads as TGTGCCAGCAGCTTCGGGGTCCAAGAGACCCAGTACTTC. Its translation is CASSFGVQETQYF.

Many counts were recorded for this clone. V usage is TRBV7-9 and J usage is TRBJ1-2, with TRBD1 identical over 7 bases. Germline V gives CDR1 SEHNR, CDR2 FQNEAQ (reference sequence). The CDR3 is made up of 15 amino acids. Losses at the gene ends were 8 bases for V and 5 bases for J; bases not matched to a gene: 14. In DNA form, the CDR3 reads TGTGCCAGCGGACAGGAGGTCAGGGGCTTATATGGCTACACCTTC. Protein: CASGQEVRGLYGYTF.

The chain joins TRBV12-5 to TRBJ1-2; weak D call: TRBD1 (6 bases). CDR1 LGHNT and CDR2 FRNRAP come from the germline V gene. With 4 bases removed from V and 6 bases from J, the gap between germline ends came to 15 bases. This CDR3 has 14 residues. The CDR3 protein is CASGYSAGVHGYTF. CDR3 nucleotides: TGTGCTAGTGGTTATTCCGCAGGGGTCCATGGCTACACCTTC.

The chain joins TRBV18 to TRBJ2-1; D call uncertain. V was pared by 3 bases and J by 9 bases, with 12 bases between. This CDR3 is 13 amino acids long. In germline, CDR1 is KGHSH, CDR2 LQKENI. In DNA, the CDR3 is TGTGCCAGCTCACCGACTCCCTACGGTGAGCAGTTCTTC. This gives the protein CASSPTPYGEQFF.

V is TRBV18 and J is TRBJ1-2; tentatively, D is TRBD1 (5 bases). CDR1 KGHSH and CDR2 LQKENI come from the germline V gene. The CDR3 sequence is 15 residues long. The V and J ends lost 0 bases and 8 bases respectively, with 16 bases between them. CDR3 region: CASSPPGGRGYGYTF. The DNA for the CDR3 is TGTGCCAGCTCACCACCGGGAGGGAGGGGATACGGCTACACCTTC.